Below are 20 T cell receptor beta chains sequenced from a single sample in a study of molecular identifiers for immune sequencing clone quantification. Each CDR3 protein gets one entry after TCRdb re-called the PCR reads with MiXCR. The sample lists 460,000 or so distinct CDR3 sequences, approximately 25% occurring once. The source material was naive CD8+ T cells from blood, with Jurkat cell RNA spiked in. The subset here: FACS-sorted CD8+CD4-CCR7+CD45RA+ naive T cells. These receptors were obtained from a human donor in good health. Some libraries in this study had Jurkat cell RNA spiked in.

The J gene is TRBJ2-7, the V gene TRBV7-9, with 9 bases that match TRBD1. Trimming removed 5 bases from V and 3 bases from J; junction bases left unmatched: 11. The CDR3 runs to 16 residues. Germline CDR1 SEHNR, CDR2 FQNEAQ (reference sequence). The CDR3 loop reads CASSLSGQGRDYEQYF. The DNA for the CDR3 is TGTGCCAGCAGCCTCTCGGGACAGGGCCGTGACTACGAGCAGTACTTC. The complete variable domain, with remaining parts taken from reference TRBV7-9 and TRBJ2-7, reads DTGVSQNPRHKITKRGQNVTFRCDPISEHNRLYWYRQTLGQGPEFLTYFQNEAQLEKSRLLSDRFSAERPKGSFSTLEIQRTEQGDSAMYLCASSLSGQGRDYEQYFGPGTRLTVT.

This clonotype was seen more than once but under ten times. V gene TRBV25-1 combines with J gene TRBJ2-5; D possibly corresponds to TRBD2 (5 bases). The V gene's germline CDR1 is MGHDK and CDR2 SYGVNS. Trimming took 1 base from V and 1 from J, leaving 13 bases between them. This CDR3 spans 16 amino acids. The CDR3 protein is CASSEWLGDIQETQYF. In DNA, the CDR3 is TGTGCCAGCAGTGAATGGCTGGGAGACATCCAAGAGACCCAGTACTTC.

The V gene is TRBV12-5, the J gene TRBJ1-1, with 8 nucleotides matching TRBD1. Germline CDR1 is LGHNT and CDR2 is FRNRAP. Trimming took 6 bases from V and 5 from J; bases not matched to a gene: 8. The CDR3 contains 14 residues. DNA for the CDR3: TGTGCTAGTGGGAACAGGGGGGACTGGACTGAAGCTTTCTTT. Protein sequence: CASGNRGDWTEAFF.

The chain has TRBV30 and TRBJ2-1; TRBD2 matches 14 bases. Germline lookup yields CDR1 GTSNPN and CDR2 SVGIG (reference sequence). V trimming: 8 bases; J trimming: 4 bases; junction bases outside the gene matches: 16. The length of the CDR3 is 18 residues. The CDR3 coding sequence is TGTGCCCCCCTGCCGGAGCGAGGGACTAGCGGGAGATACAATGAGCAGTTCTTC. It yields the protein CAPLPERGTSGRYNEQFF.

This clonotype has at least ten counts. The V gene is TRBV27, the J gene TRBJ2-4; D is undetermined. Trimming took off 6 bases at V and 0 bases at J, with 6 bases between the two ends. This CDR3 comprises 13 residues. CDR1 is MNHEY and CDR2 is SMNVEV in the germline V gene (reference sequence). CDR3 DNA: TGTGCCAGCAGCCCACTAGCCAAAAACATTCAGTACTTC. Protein: CASSPLAKNIQYF.

Ten or more counts support this clonotype. This chain uses TRBV5-4 with TRBJ2-7; D remains ambiguous. Germline-derived CDR1 and CDR2 are SGHNT and YYREEE (reference sequence). The CDR3 length is 14 residues. V gave up 4 bases and J gave up 4 bases, with 15 bases separating them. CDR3 protein: CASSLDGKLYEQYF. The CDR3 DNA is TGTGCCAGCAGCCTGGATGGCAAACTGTACGAGCAGTACTTC.

The rearrangement uses TRBV19 and TRBJ1-5; D is unclear. The CDR3 is 15 residues long. Germline values: CDR1 LNHDA, CDR2 SQIVND (reference sequence). V lost 2 bases to trimming and J lost 1 base, with 9 bases between them. CDR3 residues: CASSINGESNQPQHF. In DNA, the CDR3 is TGTGCCAGTAGTATAAACGGGGAAAGCAATCAGCCCCAGCATTTT.

This clonotype was detected ten times or more. The rearrangement joins TRBV19 to TRBJ2-7; D assignment may be TRBD1 or TRBD2 (6 bases each). CDR3 length: 17 amino acids. V was pared by 3 bases and J by 2 bases, with 20 bases between. Per germline, CDR1 LNHDA and CDR2 SQIVND (reference sequence). CDR3 DNA sequence: TGTGCCAGTAGTATCAGCGGGCAGGGGTGGACTGCCTACGAGCAGTACTTC. Encoded protein: CASSISGQGWTAYEQYF. Filled out from reference TRBV19 and TRBJ2-7, the complete variable domain reads DGGITQSPKYLFRKEGQNVTLSCEQNLNHDAMYWYRQDPGQGLRLIYYSQIVNDFQKGDIAEGYSVSREKKESFPLTVTSAQKNPTAFYLCASSISGQGWTAYEQYFGPGTRLTVT.

The CDR3 is CASSYTGSDYTF. Written as DNA, the CDR3 is TGTGCCAGCAGTTACACAGGATCTGACTACACCTTC. This chain uses TRBV12-3 or TRBV12-4 with TRBJ1-2, with D perhaps matching TRBD1 (5 bases). The CDR3 extends over 12 amino acids. V was cut by 4 bases and J by 10 bases, with 13 bases left in between.

The chain joins TRBV27 to TRBJ1-2; 11 bases match TRBD1. The V and J ends lost 2 bases and 2 bases, in that order; junction bases with no gene match: 1. Germline values: CDR1 MNHEY, CDR2 SMNVEV (reference sequence). The CDR3 totals 15 residues. CDR3 loop: CASSLGTGGNYGYTF. CDR3 in DNA: TGTGCCAGCAGTTTAGGGACAGGGGGGAACTATGGCTACACCTTC.

Notes on this clonotype: This may be a read error, as it is one base from a much larger clone. The genes are TRBV11-2 and TRBJ2-5, with no clear D. The CDR3 runs to 15 residues. The V gene's germline CDR1 is SGHAT and CDR2 FQNNGV. As DNA, the CDR3 is TGTGCCAGCAGCCTAATCTCAGCCGCCCTAGAGCCCCAGTACTTC. Translation: CASSLISAALEPQYF.

This clonotype has more than one count but fewer than ten. The J gene is TRBJ1-4, the V gene TRBV7-6, with D maybe TRBD1 (6 bases). Per germline, CDR1 SGHVS and CDR2 FNYEAQ. The CDR3 runs 17 residues. With 4 bases removed from V and 7 bases from J, the gap between germline ends came to 22 bases. For the CDR3, the DNA is TGTGCCAGCAGCTCGCAAAACCAACAGGGATCGGGTGAAAAACTGTTTTTT. It specifies CASSSQNQQGSGEKLFF.

This chain uses TRBV20-1 with TRBJ2-5, with 8 bases fitting TRBD2. Germline lookup yields CDR1 DFQATT and CDR2 SNEGSKA (reference sequence). The CDR3 covers 17 residues. The junction had 14 bases not matched to a gene; V was cut back by 0 bases and J by 5 bases. The CDR3 DNA follows: TGCAGTGCTAGAGATCCCCGGGAAGCGGGAGTTGGTGAGACCCAGTACTTC. Residues: CSARDPREAGVGETQYF.

This clonotype was counted many times. V is TRBV6-2 or TRBV6-3 and J is TRBJ1-2; D remains unclear. The CDR3 consists of 14 residues. Between the trimmed V and J ends, which lost 10 bases and 2 bases, there was a span of 17 bases. Germline V gene lookup returns CDR1 MNHEY and CDR2 SVGEGT. CDR3 coding DNA: TGTGCCACCGTACCAACGACAAAGAACTATGGCTACACCTTC. Its protein product is CATVPTTKNYGYTF.

The V and J genes are TRBV9 and TRBJ1-5; a weak D match, TRBD1 (5 bases). The CDR3 has 15 residues. Deletions cut 0 bases from V and 4 bases from J, with 11 bases between. In germline, CDR1 is SGDLS, CDR2 YYNGEE. The CDR3 DNA sequence: TGTGCCAGCAGCGTAGGGGGGTCCGAAAATCAGCCCCAGCATTTT. It is translated as CASSVGGSENQPQHF.

This clonotype has a handful of counts. CDR3 loop: CASSLTGTGISTDTQYF. CDR3 coding DNA: TGTGCCAGCAGCCTAACGGGGACAGGGATTAGTACAGATACGCAGTATTTT. The chain has TRBV12-3 or TRBV12-4 and TRBJ2-3; TRBD1 matches at 9 bases. The ends lost 6 bases at V and 3 bases at J; junction bases unmatched: 13. The CDR3 spans 17 residues.

The rearrangement uses TRBV6-6 and TRBJ2-7; no clear D. CDR3 length equals 15 residues. Germline CDR1 reads MNHNY; CDR2 reads SVGAGI (reference sequence). Trimming stripped 3 bases from V and 3 bases from J, with 15 bases between. As DNA, the CDR3 is TGTGCCAGCAGTTATCCCGGTCTTGTAGGCTACGAGCAGTACTTC. This gives the protein CASSYPGLVGYEQYF.

The genes are TRBV5-1 and TRBJ1-3; no reliable D call. There are 16 residues in the CDR3. Germline V gene lookup returns CDR1 SGHRS and CDR2 YFSETQ. The V end was cut by 3 bases, the J end by 8 bases, with 21 bases between. The DNA of the CDR3 is TGCGCCAGCAGCTCCAGACCTTACATCTTCGAGGACACCATATATTTT. Translated: CASSSRPYIFEDTIYF.

The CDR3 protein is CASSVDTSGGPGELFF. As DNA, the CDR3 is TGTGCCAGCAGCGTAGATACTAGCGGGGGCCCCGGGGAGCTGTTTTTT. The rearrangement links TRBV9 to TRBJ2-2; TRBD2 matches 11 bases. From germline, CDR1 is SGDLS and CDR2 YYNGEE. The CDR3 has 16 amino acids. V shed 0 bases, J shed 6 bases, and the junction held 4 bases outside the gene matches.

About this clonotype: A much more abundant neighbour one base away suggests this may be a read error. The chain couples TRBV28 to TRBJ2-7; a possible D gene is TRBD1 (5 bases). Trimming stripped 2 bases from V and 5 bases from J, with 10 bases between. The CDR3 has 13 amino acids. The V gene's germline CDR1 is MDHEN and CDR2 SYDVKM. DNA for the CDR3: TGTGCCAGCAGTTTACCAAGGGGCAACGAGCAGTACTTC. This codes for CASSLPRGNEQYF.